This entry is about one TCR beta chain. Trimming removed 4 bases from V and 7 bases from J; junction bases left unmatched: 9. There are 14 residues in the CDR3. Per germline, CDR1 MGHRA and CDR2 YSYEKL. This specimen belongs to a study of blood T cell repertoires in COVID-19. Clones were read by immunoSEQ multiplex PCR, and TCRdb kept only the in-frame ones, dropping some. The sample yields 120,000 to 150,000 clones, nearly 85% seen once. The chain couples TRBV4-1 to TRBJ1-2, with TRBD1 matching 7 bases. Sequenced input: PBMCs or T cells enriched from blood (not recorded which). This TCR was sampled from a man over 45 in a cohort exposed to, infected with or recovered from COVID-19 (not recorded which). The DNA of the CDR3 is TGCGCCAGCAGCCTCAGGTTTGACAGGGTTGGCTACACCTTC. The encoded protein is CASSLRFDRVGYTF.